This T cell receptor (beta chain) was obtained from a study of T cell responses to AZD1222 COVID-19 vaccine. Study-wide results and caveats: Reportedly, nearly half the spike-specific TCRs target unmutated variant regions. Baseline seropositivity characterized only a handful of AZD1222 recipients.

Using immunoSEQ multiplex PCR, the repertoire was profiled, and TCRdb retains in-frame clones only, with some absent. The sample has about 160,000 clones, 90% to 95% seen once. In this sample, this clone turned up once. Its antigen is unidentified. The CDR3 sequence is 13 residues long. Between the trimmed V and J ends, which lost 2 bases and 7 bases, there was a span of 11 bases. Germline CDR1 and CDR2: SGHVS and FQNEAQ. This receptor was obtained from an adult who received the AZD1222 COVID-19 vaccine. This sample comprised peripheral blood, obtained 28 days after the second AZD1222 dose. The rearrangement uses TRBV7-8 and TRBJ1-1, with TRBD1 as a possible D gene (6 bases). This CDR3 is CASSLRGANEAFF. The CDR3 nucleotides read TGTGCCAGCAGCTTACGGGGGGCTAATGAAGCTTTCTTT.